The 30 T cell receptor beta chains reported below all come from one sample, sequenced in a study of T cell responses to AZD1222 COVID-19 vaccine (dated by TCRdb to 2020 to 2023). This specimen's time point label, per the study, means: baseline before first vaccination. The library was prepared using the immunoSEQ multiplex PCR assay. The table was pulled from immuneACCESS by TCRdb, which kept in-frame rearrangements only. Such tables lose some clones; where checked, under half of the loss comes from unresolved V genes, and the rest has no known cause. In all, the sample holds about 140,000 clones, and roughly 90% of those were seen once. The leading ten clones occupy under 3.5% of the sample. The source material was peripheral blood, sampled on day 0 of AZD1222 vaccination. The receptors come from an adult in good health.

The chain has TRBV9 and TRBJ1-1; a possible D gene is TRBD1 (5 bases). Germline V lookup: CDR1 SGDLS, CDR2 YYNGEE. V was cut by 0 bases and J by 4 bases, with 13 bases left in between. CDR3 length: 15 amino acids. This chain's CDR3 is CASSVDLGGGTEAFF. CDR3 coding DNA: TGTGCCAGCAGCGTAGACCTTGGGGGGGGCACTGAAGCTTTCTTT.

The V call is TRBV27, the J call TRBJ1-1, with 7 bases matching TRBD1. CDR1 is MNHEY and CDR2 is SMNVEV in the germline V gene (reference sequence). J lost 4 bases, V lost 6 bases, and 8 bases had no gene match. CDR3 length: 14 residues. CDR3 DNA sequence: TGTGCCAGCAGGACGCCAGGGGGTCGCACTGAAGCTTTCTTT. This codes for CASRTPGGRTEAFF.

V usage is TRBV7-2 and J usage is TRBJ2-3; D is unclear. CDR3 length: 15 amino acids. The V end was cut by 4 bases, the J end by 1 base, with 12 bases between. CDR1 is SGHTA and CDR2 is FQGNSA in the germline V gene. The CDR3 loop reads CASSSQLPGTDTQYF. As DNA, the CDR3 is TGTGCCAGCAGCTCACAACTCCCGGGCACAGATACGCAGTATTTT.

This sequence joins TRBV2 and TRBJ2-4; the match to TRBD2 covers 9 bases. The trim removed 4 bases at V and 9 bases at J, leaving 7 bases unmatched. Germline lookup yields CDR1 SNHLY and CDR2 FYNNEI. CDR3 size: 14 residues. CDR3 coding DNA: TGTGCCAGCAGTGGCGCGGGGGGGTTTGTCATTCAGTACTTC. Its protein product is CASSGAGGFVIQYF.

The chain carries TRBV7-2 and TRBJ2-3; the match to TRBD2 covers 9 bases. CDR3 length equals 17 residues. The germline V gene encodes CDR1 SGHTA and CDR2 FQGNSA. The V segment lost 0 bases and the J segment 4 bases; nucleotides outside the gene matches: 8. CDR3 nucleotides: TGTGCCAGCAGCTTAGCGTATCGCGGGGGGGCCGCAGATACGCAGTATTTT. Translating it yields CASSLAYRGGAADTQYF.

V gene TRBV10-3 combines with J gene TRBJ1-2; TRBD1 is a possible D gene (6 bases). CDR1 ENHRY and CDR2 SYGVKD come from the germline V gene. V lost 6 bases to trimming and J lost 4 bases, with 21 bases between them. The CDR3 has 16 amino acids. CDR3 loop: CAISTGTLVTGYGYTF. CDR3 DNA: TGTGCCATCAGCACCGGGACACTTGTGACCGGCTATGGCTACACCTTC.

This sequence joins TRBV20-1 and TRBJ1-6; no firm D call. CDR3 length equals 10 residues. Germline V gene data show CDR1 as DFQATT and CDR2 as SNEGSKA (reference sequence). Trimming stripped 3 bases from V and 10 bases from J, with 4 bases between. The CDR3 sequence: CSARGSPLHF. CDR3 in DNA: TGCAGTGCTAGGGGATCACCCCTCCACTTT.

The V and J genes are TRBV5-1 and TRBJ2-1, with D unresolved. Germline lookup yields CDR1 SGHRS and CDR2 YFSETQ. The V end was cut by 0 bases, the J end by 5 bases, with 9 bases between. This CDR3 has 14 amino acids. CDR3 in amino acids: CASSLVSENNEQFF. DNA of the CDR3: TGCGCCAGCAGCTTGGTGTCGGAAAACAATGAGCAGTTCTTC.

The gene calls are TRBV4-1 and TRBJ2-5; tentative D call: TRBD2 (5 bases). V was cut by 2 bases and J by 3 bases, with 16 bases left in between. The CDR3 length is 16 residues. Germline values: CDR1 MGHRA, CDR2 YSYEKL. CDR3 sequence (DNA): TGCGCCAGCAGCCAAACGCTGGAAACGGGGAAAGAGACCCAGTACTTC. Residues: CASSQTLETGKETQYF.

The rearrangement joins TRBV7-2 to TRBJ2-7; D is uncertain. V lost 1 base and J 6 bases, leaving 7 bases between the germline ends. The CDR3 is 12 amino acids. In germline, CDR1 is SGHTA, CDR2 FQGNSA. CDR3 protein: CASSLGGIEQYF. The DNA of the CDR3 is TGTGCCAGCAGCTTAGGGGGAATCGAGCAGTACTTC.

The rearrangement joins TRBV19 to TRBJ2-7, with D perhaps matching TRBD1 or TRBD2 (6 bases each). CDR1 is LNHDA, CDR2 SQIVND, per germline (reference sequence). V lost 6 bases to trimming and J lost 7 bases, with 16 bases between them. This CDR3 spans 13 amino acids. The chain's CDR3 is CASRGQGTQEQYF. CDR3 DNA sequence: TGTGCCAGTAGAGGTCAGGGGACTCAGGAGCAGTACTTC.

The CDR3 region is CASSLDDGGRAFF. CDR3 nucleotide sequence: TGTGCCAGCAGCTTAGATGACGGAGGGCGAGCTTTCTTT. The chain uses TRBV7-9 and TRBJ1-1; D unresolved. The CDR3 consists of 13 residues. V lost 1 base and J lost 10, with 13 bases in between. Germline loops: CDR1 SEHNR, CDR2 FQNEAQ (reference sequence). The complete variable domain, with remaining parts taken from reference TRBV7-9 and TRBJ1-1, reads DTGVSQNPRHKITKRGQNVTFRCDPISEHNRLYWYRQTLGQGPEFLTYFQNEAQLEKSRLLSDRFSAERPKGSFSTLEIQRTEQGDSAMYLCASSLDDGGRAFFGQGTRLTVV.

CDR3 nucleotide sequence: TGTGCCAGCAGTTTATTGGAGGGGCTAGCGGGAGGCAAGAATGAGCAGTTCTTC. Amino acid sequence: CASSLLEGLAGGKNEQFF. The V and J genes are TRBV28 and TRBJ2-1; TRBD2 matches at 11 bases. The V and J ends lost 1 base and 7 bases, in that order; junction bases with no gene match: 12. The germline CDR1 and CDR2 sequences are MDHEN and SYDVKM. The CDR3 is made up of 18 amino acids.

This sequence joins TRBV6-6 and TRBJ1-5; no firm D call. Per germline, CDR1 MNHNY and CDR2 SVGAGI (reference sequence). The V gene lost 6 bases and the J gene lost 9 bases, with 12 bases spanning the gap. This CDR3 region has 12 residues. CDR3 sequence (DNA): TGTGCCAGCAGGACTGTAGTGGGGCCCCAGCATTTT. Its protein is CASRTVVGPQHF.

This chain's CDR3 is CAWSVTGGQPQHF. The CDR3 bases are TGTGCCTGGAGTGTCACGGGAGGGCAGCCCCAGCATTTT. The genes are TRBV30 and TRBJ1-5; unclear D gene. The V gene lost 0 bases and the J gene lost 7 bases, with 10 bases spanning the gap. Germline V lookup: CDR1 GTSNPN, CDR2 SVGIG (reference sequence). This CDR3 region has 13 residues.

In its sample, this clone was seen once. V is TRBV2 and J is TRBJ1-4, with 8 bases that match TRBD1. This CDR3 spans 15 amino acids. The germline V gene has CDR1 SNHLY and CDR2 FYNNEI. The J segment lost 3 bases and the V segment lost 6 bases, leaving 6 bases of the junction unmatched. The CDR3 sequence: CASSLNRGANEKLFF. CDR3 DNA sequence: TGTGCCAGCAGCCTCAACAGGGGGGCTAATGAAAAACTGTTTTTT.

The chain recombines TRBV7-2 with TRBJ1-2, with no clear D. CDR1 is SGHTA, CDR2 FQGNSA, per germline. Trimming shortened V by 2 bases and J by 8 bases, and 12 bases separated the two germline ends. This CDR3 has 13 amino acids. CDR3 sequence (DNA): TGTGCCAGCAGCTTAAAGGGTCCACGGGGCTACACCTTC. This sequence encodes CASSLKGPRGYTF.

This clone came up once. V usage is TRBV4-1 and J usage is TRBJ1-2; 7 bases align to TRBD1. Germline loops: CDR1 MGHRA, CDR2 YSYEKL. This CDR3 region has 15 residues. V was pared by 4 bases and J by 2 bases, with 7 bases of the junction left unmatched. The chain's CDR3 is CASSRATGSNYGYTF. DNA of the CDR3: TGCGCCAGCAGCCGAGCGACAGGGTCGAACTATGGCTACACCTTC.

The chain employs TRBV4-3 and TRBJ2-3; 10 nucleotides line up with TRBD2. CDR1 and CDR2 (germline): LGHNA, YSLEER. After removal of 2 bases from V and 5 bases from J, the junction contained 4 bases not matched to a gene. This CDR3 region has 15 residues. The CDR3, as DNA: TGCGCCAGCAGCCAACAGCGGGGGGGCCGAGATACGCAGTATTTT. Translating gives CASSQQRGGRDTQYF.

The chain recombines TRBV7-2 with TRBJ1-3; D ambiguous. Germline lookup yields CDR1 SGHTA and CDR2 FQGNSA. V was shortened by 5 bases and J by 4 bases, with 15 bases between the two germline ends. This CDR3 spans 15 amino acids. The CDR3 DNA is TGTGCCAGCAGCGGTTCCGGGAGACAAGGAAACACCATATATTTT. Protein sequence: CASSGSGRQGNTIYF.

The rearrangement joins TRBV6-7 to TRBJ1-5; D not resolved. TRBV6-7 is assigned to the ORF class and has an uncertain function. Trimming removed 3 bases at V and 9 bases at J, with 21 bases between. The CDR3 consists of 16 residues. The CDR3 loop is CASSYLLPGPHRPQHF. CDR3 coding DNA: TGTGCCAGCAGTTATCTTTTACCGGGTCCCCATAGGCCCCAGCATTTT.

The table lists this clone with a count of one. The CDR3 reads CASSFPSEETQYF. DNA for the CDR3: TGCGCCAGCAGCTTCCCTTCGGAAGAGACCCAGTACTTC. The V call is TRBV5-1, the J call TRBJ2-5; D is unresolved. V was cut by 2 bases and J by 3 bases, with 8 bases left in between. Germline CDR1 is SGHRS and CDR2 is YFSETQ. The CDR3 is 13 residues long.

The CDR3 nucleotides read TGTGCCAGCAGTATGGACAGGAGGACTGAAGCTTTCTTT. This gives the protein CASSMDRRTEAFF. The J gene is TRBJ1-1, the V gene TRBV27, with 7 bases that match TRBD1. Germline assignment: CDR1 MNHEY and CDR2 SMNVEV (reference sequence). CDR3 length: 13 residues. V gave up 5 bases and J gave up 5 bases; unmatched junction bases: 5.

The V gene is TRBV28, the J gene TRBJ1-2; weak D call: TRBD1 (5 bases). The CDR3 is 13 residues long. V was trimmed by 6 bases and J by 0 bases, leaving 8 bases between them. Germline CDR1 is MDHEN and CDR2 is SYDVKM. CDR3 sequence reads: CASRTGANYGYTF. CDR3 bases: TGTGCCAGCAGAACAGGAGCTAACTATGGCTACACCTTC.

The chain links TRBV20-1 to TRBJ1-2; TRBD1 agrees at 10 bases. The germline gives CDR1 DFQATT, CDR2 SNEGSKA (reference sequence). This CDR3 has 16 amino acids. V was clipped by 3 bases and J by 1 base; unmatched bases: 8. The CDR3 loop reads CSASSGTGVGNYGYTF. The CDR3 nucleotides are TGCAGTGCTAGTTCCGGGACAGGGGTGGGTAACTATGGCTACACCTTC.

This clone was detected only once. The CDR3 loop reads CASSLEWLAGGRGDTQYF. The CDR3 bases are TGTGCCAGCAGCTTAGAGTGGCTAGCGGGGGGCCGTGGAGATACGCAGTATTTT. The chain is built from TRBV7-2 and TRBJ2-3, with 11 bases that match TRBD2. Germline V gene sequence: CDR1 SGHTA, CDR2 FQGNSA. V shed 1 base, J shed 5 bases, and the junction held 11 bases outside the gene matches. The CDR3 consists of 18 residues.

This clone was detected only once. V usage is TRBV5-3 and J usage is TRBJ1-2; D gene uncertain. TRBV5-3 is classed as an ORF, of uncertain function. The V gene lost 2 bases and the J gene lost 3 bases, with 14 bases spanning the gap. The CDR3 runs to 15 residues. DNA of the CDR3: TGTGCCAGAAGCTTCAAGCTTCTCTGGGACTATGGCTACACCTTC. This gives the protein CARSFKLLWDYGYTF.

V gene TRBV5-1 combines with J gene TRBJ1-4; 10 bases are shared with TRBD1. The CDR3 contains 15 residues. From germline, CDR1 is SGHRS and CDR2 YFSETQ. With V trimmed by 2 bases and J by 6 bases, 4 bases remained unmatched. DNA of the CDR3: TGCGCCAGCAGCTTAGCCGGGACAGGGGATGAAAAACTGTTTTTT. Amino acids: CASSLAGTGDEKLFF.

The chain couples TRBV6-5 to TRBJ2-5, with TRBD1 matching 7 bases. The V gene's germline CDR1 is MNHEY and CDR2 SVGAGI. The CDR3 runs 13 residues. Trimming removed 7 bases from V and 2 bases from J; junction bases left unmatched: 4. The CDR3 DNA reads TGTGCCAGCACCCCGGGACAGCAAGAGACCCAGTACTTC. It translates to CASTPGQQETQYF.

The chain uses TRBV7-9 and TRBJ2-7, with TRBD1 matching 8 bases. V lost 7 bases, J lost 3 bases, and 8 bases stayed unmatched. The CDR3 loop spans 14 amino acids. The germline gives CDR1 SEHNR, CDR2 FQNEAQ (reference sequence). The CDR3 loop reads CASTLGQGYYEQYF. CDR3 nucleotide sequence: TGTGCCAGCACCCTAGGACAGGGCTACTACGAGCAGTACTTC.